This T cell receptor (beta chain) was found in a study of T cell repertoires in cytomegalovirus infection. Study-wide results and limits: HLA-C-restricted CMV clonotypes gave the most frequent clonotype in two of eight donors.

In its sample, this clonotype was seen a few times. Antigen specificity is unknown. TCRdb independently ran MiXCR on the reads; one entry per CDR3 protein. The sample records 450,000 to 650,000 distinct CDR3 sequences, approximately 26% being singletons. The origin of this receptor is a human donor in good health (CMV status not recorded). Some clones in this sample may be carry-over from other donors' samples. Sequencing was performed on PBMCs.

The chain's CDR3 is CASSAGLAVTREQYF. CDR3 sequence (DNA): TGTGCCAGCAGCGCGGGACTAGCGGTGACGCGTGAGCAGTACTTC. This chain joins TRBV7-2 and TRBJ2-7; TRBD2 aligns across 11 bases. Germline loops: CDR1 SGHTA, CDR2 FQGNSA. CDR3 length: 15 residues. The J segment lost 7 bases and the V segment lost 5 bases, leaving 10 bases of the junction unmatched.